In its sample, the clone carrying this T cell receptor (beta chain) was seen many times. Its antigen remains unknown. The sample comes from a study of CD8 T cells in ankylosing spondylitis. Notes on the study in general: Reactive arthritis synovial fluid and blood were previously reported to contain some motif variants. A CD8+ phenotype characterized the disease-linked clones, which were relatively rare in peripheral blood. It appeared that ankylosing spondylitis blood was characterized by a TCR beta motif of fewer than ten highly homologous variants.

TCRdb used MiXCR to reprocess the 5' RACE reads, holding one entry per CDR3 protein. The sample includes about 840,000 distinct CDR3 sequences, 10% to 15% seen only once; the top ten take around 0.51%. The CDR3 contains 11 residues. CDR1 and CDR2 (germline): SQVTM, ANQGSEA. V lost 6 bases, J lost 7 bases, and 13 bases lay in between. This TCR derives from a male donor with ankylosing spondylitis. The chain joins TRBV29-1 to TRBJ2-7; no firm D call. The sample consisted of blood, either unsorted or a sorted T cell fraction (not recorded which). The CDR3: CSVTYKIEQYF. For the CDR3, the DNA is TGCAGCGTGACCTATAAAATTGAGCAGTACTTC.